The 22 T cell receptor beta chains below were found in one sample sequenced in a study of cytomegalovirus exposure and HLA in healthy donors. Primers included in the PCR were 60 Vbeta and 13 Jbeta primers. Method: immunoSEQ multiplex PCR; TCRdb's copy keeps in-frame clones and lacks some. Of 150,000 or so clones listed, about three quarters were seen once; the top ten hold approximately 3.1%. The sequenced material came from PBMCs. The source is a woman aged 40 to 49 in good health and CMV-seronegative.

V and J are TRBV27 and TRBJ2-1; 11 bases agree with TRBD2. CDR3 length: 17 residues. J gave up 6 bases and V 2 bases, and 9 bases lay outside the gene matches. Per the germline V gene, CDR1 is MNHEY and CDR2 is SMNVEV (reference sequence). The CDR3 sequence is CASSLRGLAEIINEQFF. The DNA for the CDR3 is TGTGCCAGCAGTTTAAGGGGACTAGCGGAAATAATCAATGAGCAGTTCTTC.

The chain is built from TRBV5-1 and TRBJ2-1; 8 bases agree with TRBD2. From germline, CDR1 is SGHRS and CDR2 YFSETQ. The CDR3 spans 15 residues. Trimming cost V 5 bases and J 4 bases; bases outside gene matches: 8. The CDR3 DNA is TGCGCCAGCAGATTAGGACTAGCCGATTACAATGAGCAGTTCTTC. The encoded protein is CASRLGLADYNEQFF. The full variable domain, rest sourced from reference TRBV5-1 and TRBJ2-1, is KAGVTQTPRYLIKTRGQQVTLSCSPISGHRSVSWYQQTPGQGLQFLFEYFSETQRNKGNFPGRFSGRQFSNSRSEMNVSTLELGDSALYLCASRLGLADYNEQFFGPGTRLTVL.

V usage is TRBV7-2 and J usage is TRBJ2-3; TRBD2 matches at 7 bases. The CDR3 has 14 residues. Germline V gives CDR1 SGHTA, CDR2 FQGNSA. The V segment lost 7 bases and the J segment 6 bases; nucleotides outside the gene matches: 10. DNA of the CDR3: TGTGCCAGCATCTCGGGAGGTCCCAAGGATACGCAGTATTTT. It encodes CASISGGPKDTQYF.

V is TRBV28 and J is TRBJ1-2, with TRBD1 identical over 8 bases. Germline CDR1 is MDHEN and CDR2 is SYDVKM. Trimming took 6 bases from V and 4 from J; bases not matched to a gene: 4. The CDR3 extends over 13 amino acids. The CDR3 DNA follows: TGTGCCAGCAGACGGGACAGGCCCTATGGCTACACCTTC. This sequence encodes CASRRDRPYGYTF.

This clone has more than one count but fewer than ten. V usage is TRBV2 and J usage is TRBJ1-4; 9 bases are a match to TRBD1. The CDR3 is made up of 14 amino acids. The V and J ends lost 3 bases and 10 bases, in that order; junction bases with no gene match: 6. The germline CDR1 and CDR2 sequences are SNHLY and FYNNEI. The CDR3 loop is CASSDGQGFRKLFF. The CDR3 DNA follows: TGTGCCAGCAGTGACGGACAGGGGTTTCGAAAACTGTTTTTT. The whole variable domain, filled in from reference TRBV2 and TRBJ1-4, reads EPEVTQTPSHQVTQMGQEVILRCVPISNHLYFYWYRQILGQKVEFLVSFYNNEISEKSEIFDDQFSVERPDGSNFTLKIRSTKLEDSAMYFCASSDGQGFRKLFFGSGTQLSVL.

The rearrangement links TRBV28 to TRBJ2-7; 10 bases align to TRBD1. Losses at the gene ends were 7 bases for V and 6 bases for J; bases not matched to a gene: 12. Germline V gives CDR1 MDHEN, CDR2 SYDVKM. The CDR3 spans 15 residues. In DNA, the CDR3 is TGTGCCAGCAACACAGACAGCGGGACAGGGGTCGAGCAGTACTTC. This codes for CASNTDSGTGVEQYF. Full variable domain (missing parts from reference TRBV28 and TRBJ2-7): DVKVTQSSRYLVKRTGEKVFLECVQDMDHENMFWYRQDPGLGLRLIYFSYDVKMKEKGDIPEGYSVSREKKERFSLILESASTNQTSMYLCASNTDSGTGVEQYFGPGTRLTVT.

This chain uses TRBV28 with TRBJ1-1; D unclear. The germline V and J ends were trimmed by 2 bases and 0 bases, with 10 bases remaining between them. Per the germline V gene, CDR1 is MDHEN and CDR2 is SYDVKM. The CDR3 has 15 amino acids. DNA of the CDR3: TGTGCCAGCAGTTTACCAACAAGTATGAACACTGAAGCTTTCTTT. This gives the protein CASSLPTSMNTEAFF.

This rearrangement joins TRBV7-3 to TRBJ2-5; TRBD2 agrees at 9 bases. J lost 4 bases, V lost 2 bases, and 5 bases had no gene match. There are 15 residues in the CDR3. CDR1 and CDR2 from the germline V gene are SGHTA and FQGTGA. For the CDR3, the DNA is TGTGCCAGCAGCTTAGGAGCGGGGGGCTTAGAGACCCAGTACTTC. As protein: CASSLGAGGLETQYF.

As DNA, the CDR3 is TGCGCCAGCAGCTTAAGACAGGGAGACACCGGGGAGCTGTTTTTT. Its protein is CASSLRQGDTGELFF. The rearrangement joins TRBV5-1 to TRBJ2-2; 7 bases match TRBD1. Trimming cost V 2 bases and J 3 bases; bases outside gene matches: 4. Germline V lookup: CDR1 SGHRS, CDR2 YFSETQ. CDR3 length: 15 amino acids.

This clone was observed once. The rearrangement links TRBV6-1 to TRBJ2-1; no firm D call. The CDR3 is made up of 14 amino acids. The V end was cut by 1 base, the J end by 8 bases, with 12 bases between. The germline V gene has CDR1 MNHNS and CDR2 SASEGT. CDR3 sequence (DNA): TGTGCCAGCAGTGAAGGTTTTGGGCGTGATGAGCAGTTCTTC. Translated, it gives CASSEGFGRDEQFF.

The chain employs TRBV6-1 and TRBJ1-2, with a possible D match to TRBD1 (5 bases). V lost 3 bases to trimming and J lost 6 bases, with 17 bases between them. Germline assignment: CDR1 MNHNS and CDR2 SASEGT. The CDR3 runs to 15 residues. The CDR3 reads CASSEIRGGEDGYTF. DNA for the CDR3: TGTGCCAGCAGTGAGATTAGGGGTGGGGAGGATGGCTACACCTTC.

The V and J genes are TRBV7-6 and TRBJ2-6; 8 bases line up with TRBD1. Germline values: CDR1 SGHVS, CDR2 FNYEAQ. The V and J ends lost 5 bases and 2 bases, in that order; junction bases with no gene match: 8. This CDR3 spans 17 amino acids. CDR3 loop: CASSLGQGLPGANVLTF. The DNA of the CDR3 is TGTGCCAGCAGCCTAGGACAGGGTCTACCTGGGGCCAACGTCCTGACTTTC.

The chain is built from TRBV6-5 and TRBJ2-3; TRBD2 agrees at 7 bases. The germline CDR1 and CDR2 sequences are MNHEY and SVGAGI. This CDR3 spans 16 amino acids. The V gene end was trimmed by 0 bases and the J gene end by 7 bases; junction bases not matched to a gene: 10. CDR3 sequence reads: CASSYSTLAQGYTQYF. CDR3 DNA: TGTGCCAGCAGTTACTCGACACTAGCGCAAGGCTATACGCAGTATTTT.

The chain combines TRBV6-6 with TRBJ2-7; D is perhaps TRBD1 (5 bases). Germline assignment: CDR1 MNHNY and CDR2 SVGAGI (reference sequence). V lost 5 bases and J 3 bases, leaving 11 bases between the germline ends. This CDR3 contains 13 residues. CDR3 DNA sequence: TGTGCCAGCAGTCAGGGCCCTGACTACGAGCAGTACTTC. Its translation is CASSQGPDYEQYF.

J is TRBJ1-1 and V is TRBV5-6; unclear D gene. V gave up 2 bases and J gave up 4 bases, with 12 bases separating them. The CDR3 runs 14 residues. Germline CDR1 SGHDT, CDR2 YYEEEE. The CDR3 nucleotides are TGTGCCAGCAGCTTTTTAATCGGTAGCACTGAAGCTTTCTTT. This gives the protein CASSFLIGSTEAFF.

The chain is built from TRBV5-4 and TRBJ1-2; weak D call: TRBD1 (5 bases). V was pared by 0 bases and J by 4 bases, with 10 bases between. Germline CDR1 and CDR2: SGHNT and YYREEE (reference sequence). The CDR3 runs to 14 residues. For the CDR3, the DNA is TGTGCCAGCAGCTTGGGGGGGGTGAGCTATGGCTACACCTTC. This gives the protein CASSLGGVSYGYTF.

The chain couples TRBV4-1 to TRBJ2-5, with 9 bases that match TRBD2. With V trimmed by 4 bases and J by 1 base, 10 bases remained unmatched. The CDR3 runs 17 residues. The germline V gene encodes CDR1 MGHRA and CDR2 YSYEKL. The CDR3 sequence is CASSRQSLSGSQETQYF. CDR3 in DNA: TGCGCCAGCAGCCGCCAAAGCCTTAGCGGGAGCCAAGAGACCCAGTACTTC.

The rearrangement uses TRBV2 and TRBJ2-3, with 7 bases identical to TRBD1. The CDR3 spans 15 residues. The V and J ends lost 8 bases and 8 bases, in that order; junction bases with no gene match: 16. CDR1 is SNHLY and CDR2 is FYNNEI in the germline V gene. The CDR3 sequence is CASSAVRGIGATQYF. The CDR3 DNA reads as TGTGCCAGCTCAGCGGTCAGGGGGATCGGGGCTACGCAGTATTTT.

In its sample, this clone ranks as medium-sized (0.01 to 0.1%). The chain employs TRBV19 and TRBJ1-6; 7 nucleotides align to TRBD1. The CDR3 runs 20 residues. With 2 bases clipped from V and 9 bases from J, the junction kept 22 bases outside the gene matches. Germline V gene lookup returns CDR1 LNHDA and CDR2 SQIVND (reference sequence). CDR3 nucleotides: TGTGCCAGTAGTATATTTATTATCCGGGACAGATTCTATAAAGGTTCACCCCTCCACTTT. Translation: CASSIFIIRDRFYKGSPLHF.

V is TRBV5-1 and J is TRBJ1-1, with 7 nucleotides matching TRBD1. CDR1 is SGHRS, CDR2 YFSETQ, per germline. The CDR3 contains 16 residues. V lost 4 bases and J lost 4; bases outside the gene matches: 13. CDR3 nucleotide sequence: TGCGCCAGCAGCCTAAACGACAGGGACGTGGTCACTGAAGCTTTCTTT. This gives the protein CASSLNDRDVVTEAFF.

V usage is TRBV28 and J usage is TRBJ1-4; a possible D gene is TRBD1 (6 bases). The CDR3 runs 13 residues. In germline, CDR1 is MDHEN, CDR2 SYDVKM. V dropped 6 bases and J dropped 4 bases, with 9 bases sitting between them. CDR3 amino acids: CASRDSLNEKLFF. DNA of the CDR3: TGTGCCAGCAGGGACAGTCTTAATGAAAAACTGTTTTTT. Full variable domain (missing parts from reference TRBV28 and TRBJ1-4): DVKVTQSSRYLVKRTGEKVFLECVQDMDHENMFWYRQDPGLGLRLIYFSYDVKMKEKGDIPEGYSVSREKKERFSLILESASTNQTSMYLCASRDSLNEKLFFGSGTQLSVL.

This rearrangement joins TRBV4-2 to TRBJ2-3, with D maybe TRBD1 (5 bases). With 6 bases removed from V and 0 bases from J, the gap between germline ends came to 7 bases. Germline assignment: CDR1 LGHNA and CDR2 YNFKEQ. CDR3 length: 13 residues. The CDR3 region is CASRQASTDTQYF. The CDR3 DNA sequence: TGTGCCAGCAGACAGGCGAGCACAGATACGCAGTATTTT.